This TCR beta chain was observed in a study of OX40 agonist ivuxolimab in advanced cancers. Notes on the research overall: Ivuxolimab was a fully human IgG2 agonistic monoclonal antibody targeting the costimulatory receptor OX40 (CD134). In the dose-escalation cohort, approximately 82% of patients were male, and the mean age was approximately 60 years, with a range of about 20 to 90. Of the approximately 54 patients in dose escalation, approximately 20 had hepatocellular carcinoma, some 15 had melanoma, 9 had renal cell carcinoma and 9 had head and neck cancer. Intravenous ivuxolimab was administered to patients every 2 weeks at six dose levels: 0.01, 0.1, 0.3, 1.5, 3 and 10 mg/kg. Partial responses occurred in three dose-escalation patients, of whom one had hepatocellular carcinoma and two had cutaneous melanoma. The purpose of peripheral TCRbeta sequencing was to test whether ivuxolimab changed TCR sequence diversity and led to clonal T-cell expansion. Prior anti-PD-1, anti-PD-L1 or anti-CTLA-4 therapy was permitted, and less than 45% of dose-escalation patients had received checkpoint inhibitors. The paper reports the monotherapy dose-escalation portion (N of about 47 patients) of the phase I ivuxolimab trial.

This clone has just one count. Its antigen is unknown. No clone much larger than this one lies a single base away; base qualities are absent. The study at large found these results: The antigen specificity of the peripheral T cells that underwent clonal expansion was not determined. Low levels of normalized T-cell clonal expansion were also seen in some nonresponding patients. Clonal expansion of both CD4+ and CD8+ blood T cells was observed from baseline to week 6 at doses 0.1 to 3.0 mg/kg. After ivuxolimab, more expanded clones were found on average in CD8+ T cells than in CD4+ T cells. Partial responders in the 0.1-3.0 mg/kg groups had among the lowest normalized peripheral clonal expansion, especially among CD8+ T cells.

To sequence the TCRbeta CDR3 region, genomic DNA was isolated from the sorted cells. The immunoSEQ Assay was used for sequencing of TCRbeta CDR3 regions. TCRdb re-hosts the immuneACCESS table, in-frame sequences only. Its copies lack some clones; in the studies checked, an unresolved V gene accounts for under half of them, and the cause for the rest is not known. The sample table shows tens of thousands of clones, and more than 75% are seen once. 0.45% to 0.7% of the sample rests with the top ten. In the germline V gene, CDR1 corresponds to SGHTA and CDR2 to FQGNSA. V trim: 2 bases; J trim: 7 bases; unmatched bases: 8. The CDR3 contains 16 residues, cysteine and phenylalanine counted. Only the CDR3 DNA is retained, 48 bases long and in frame from the first base. Patients with a history of autoimmune disease or receiving systemic immunosuppression were excluded from the trial. Peripheral blood for TCR sequencing was drawn from every dose cohort at baseline, at cycle 4 day 1 and at cycle 7 day 1. Samples came from an open-label, multicenter, first-in-human phase I dose-escalation trial of ivuxolimab. Adults with locally advanced or metastatic head and neck squamous cell, hepatocellular, melanoma or renal cell carcinoma were enrolled in the trial. Before TCR sequencing, CD4+ T cells and CD8+ T cells were sorted from peripheral blood as separate populations.

The chain was built from TRBV7-2 and TRBJ2-3; TRBD2 lines up with 11 middle nucleotides. This TCR came from an adult with an advanced solid tumor such as melanoma, head and neck, liver or kidney cancer. The source material was CD4+ or CD8+ T cells sorted from blood, sampled in a trial of the OX40 agonist ivuxolimab. The nucleotides are TGTGCCAGCAGCTTATCTTGGACTAGCGGGTCACATACGCAGTATTTT. Translated, this is CASSLSWTSGSHTQYF.